The 20 T cell receptor beta chains in this list originate from one sample, sequenced in a study of T cells in Graves' hyperthyroidism and ophthalmopathy. The TCR beta CDR3 regions underwent amplification using RNA transcripts as the source. Initially, a first-round RT-PCR of the TCR CDR3 employed the HTBI primer set. TCRdb re-derived calls from the multiplex PCR reads in MiXCR, one entry per CDR3 protein. The repertoire holds about 740,000 distinct CDR3 sequences, with 14% as singletons. Sequenced sample: blood. The receptors shown here come from a woman in her late teens or twenties with Graves' hyperthyroidism.

The J gene is TRBJ2-7, the V gene TRBV9; 8 bases are shared with TRBD1. Germline CDR1 is SGDLS and CDR2 is YYNGEE. The ends lost 4 bases at V and 5 bases at J; junction bases unmatched: 8. The CDR3 sequence is 14 residues long. The chain's CDR3 is CASSPTGTGDEQYF. The CDR3 DNA follows: TGTGCCAGCAGCCCCACAGGGACAGGCGACGAGCAGTACTTC.

This clonotype was recorded at least ten times. The V and J genes are TRBV6-5 and TRBJ2-5, with 10 bases aligning to TRBD1. This CDR3 has 15 residues. Trimming cost V 2 bases and J 4 bases; bases outside gene matches: 4. The germline V gene has CDR1 MNHEY and CDR2 SVGAGI. CDR3 amino acids: CASSYGGTGAETQYF. For the CDR3, the DNA is TGTGCCAGCAGTTACGGGGGGACAGGGGCAGAGACCCAGTACTTC.

Remarks on this clonotype: The conserved closing phenylalanine or tryptophan is absent in this CDR3, likely reflecting a read error. The rearrangement joins TRBV3-1 to TRBJ1-1, with unresolved D. V was clipped by 1 base and J by 0 bases, with 9 bases between them. This CDR3 is built from 15 residues. Germline loops: CDR1 LGHDT, CDR2 YNNKEL (reference sequence). The CDR3 protein is CASSQGVMMNTEAFS. CDR3 DNA sequence: TGTGCCAGCAGCCAAGGAGTAATGATGAACACTGAAGCTTTCTCT.

This clonotype was recorded at least ten times. For the CDR3, the DNA is TGCGCCAGCAGCCAAGATCTGAATGAGCAGTTCTTC. This sequence encodes CASSQDLNEQFF. The rearrangement joins TRBV4-3 to TRBJ2-1; D is undetermined. This CDR3 has 12 amino acids. Per germline, CDR1 LGHNA and CDR2 YSLEER. Trimming cost V 0 bases and J 7 bases, with 4 bases left between them.

This clonotype was seen only a few times. This chain joins TRBV7-2 and TRBJ1-2, with D unclear. This CDR3 has 14 residues. Trimming left V 1 base short and J 2 bases short, with 8 bases between. CDR1 and CDR2 from the germline V gene are SGHTA and FQGNSA. This CDR3 reads CASSLVGKNYGYTF. The CDR3 DNA reads TGTGCCAGCAGCTTAGTGGGGAAAAACTATGGCTACACCTTC.

This clonotype was counted at least ten times. The genes are TRBV3-1 and TRBJ1-1; possible D gene TRBD1, 5 bases. Trimming left V 0 bases short and J 4 bases short, with 12 bases between. This CDR3 comprises 15 residues. Germline CDR1 and CDR2: LGHDT and YNNKEL (reference sequence). This CDR3 is CASSQEGVTGTEAFF. In DNA form, the CDR3 reads TGTGCCAGCAGCCAAGAGGGGGTGACGGGCACTGAAGCTTTCTTT.

This clonotype was picked up many times. The V gene is TRBV20-1, the J gene TRBJ1-1; D not certain. V was cut by 3 bases and J by 10 bases, with 15 bases left in between. This CDR3 contains 12 residues. CDR1 is DFQATT and CDR2 is SNEGSKA in the germline V gene (reference sequence). CDR3: CSASPGAELAFF. The CDR3 DNA is TGCAGTGCTAGTCCGGGTGCCGAGCTAGCTTTCTTT.

V usage is TRBV20-1 and J usage is TRBJ1-6; D is possibly TRBD1 (6 bases). The V and J ends lost 0 bases and 5 bases respectively, with 14 bases between them. CDR3 size: 16 residues. Germline V lookup: CDR1 DFQATT, CDR2 SNEGSKA (reference sequence). This CDR3 reads CSARDLAGANNSPLHF. CDR3 bases: TGCAGTGCTAGAGATCTAGCAGGGGCCAATAATTCACCCCTCCACTTT.

Ten or more counts support this clonotype. This chain connects TRBV6-1 to TRBJ1-2, with a possible D match to TRBD1 (5 bases). Trimming stripped 6 bases from V and 6 bases from J, with 14 bases between. The germline V gene encodes CDR1 MNHNS and CDR2 SASEGT. This CDR3 is 13 amino acids long. The CDR3 spells CASSSDSPDGYTF. CDR3 nucleotides: TGTGCCAGCAGCTCTGACAGCCCGGATGGCTACACCTTC.

This clonotype has ten or more counts. This chain connects TRBV28 to TRBJ2-3; D call uncertain. Germline V CDR1 and CDR2: MDHEN, SYDVKM. V lost 4 bases to trimming and J lost 10 bases, with 6 bases between them. CDR3 size: 10 residues. In nucleotides, the CDR3 is TGTGCCAGCAGTTCTCACCCGCAGTATTTT. It yields the protein CASSSHPQYF.

This clonotype has a count of ten or more. The CDR3 is CASSPGLAGASTDTQYF. The DNA of the CDR3 is TGCGCCAGCAGCCCGGGACTAGCGGGCGCCAGCACAGATACGCAGTATTTT. The chain joins TRBV5-1 to TRBJ2-3; 12 bases are a match to TRBD2. V trimming: 4 bases; J trimming: 0 bases; junction bases outside the gene matches: 6. Germline values: CDR1 SGHRS, CDR2 YFSETQ. The CDR3 length is 17 residues.

This clonotype was recorded many times. The gene calls are TRBV5-8 and TRBJ2-7, with TRBD1 matching over 8 bases. The J segment lost 3 bases and the V segment lost 3 bases, leaving 8 bases of the junction unmatched. Germline V gene lookup returns CDR1 SGHTS and CDR2 YDEGEE. The CDR3 totals 15 residues. The CDR3 bases are TGTGCCAGCAGCTCCCCGGGCACAGGGGGCTACGAGCAGTACTTC. The encoded protein is CASSSPGTGGYEQYF.

This clonotype was counted only a few times. This chain joins TRBV27 and TRBJ2-1; 10 bases agree with TRBD2. CDR1 and CDR2 from the germline V gene are MNHEY and SMNVEV (reference sequence). With V trimmed by 3 bases and J by 8 bases, 7 bases remained unmatched. The CDR3 runs 15 residues. The CDR3 loop reads CASSFEAGGWDEQFF. CDR3 in DNA: TGTGCCAGCAGTTTTGAAGCGGGAGGGTGGGATGAGCAGTTCTTC.

The V gene is TRBV18, the J gene TRBJ1-2, with D perhaps matching TRBD1 (5 bases). The germline V gene has CDR1 KGHSH and CDR2 LQKENI. The V gene lost 6 bases and the J gene lost 8 bases, with 16 bases spanning the gap. The CDR3 extends over 13 amino acids. The CDR3 protein is CASSGARREGYTF. In DNA form, the CDR3 reads TGTGCCAGCTCTGGGGCACGTCGGGAGGGCTACACCTTC.

The rearrangement joins TRBV29-1 to TRBJ1-1, with D unclear. The germline gives CDR1 SQVTM, CDR2 ANQGSEA. The V and J ends lost 5 bases and 2 bases respectively, with 18 bases between them. CDR3 length equals 15 residues. The CDR3 nucleotides read TGCAGCGTTTTTGCCCAACTCCAACTAAACACTGAAGCTTTCTTT. The encoded protein is CSVFAQLQLNTEAFF.

This clonotype was seen ten or more times. The chain links TRBV7-9 to TRBJ2-1, with 8 bases lining up with TRBD2. The V gene end was trimmed by 6 bases and the J gene end by 0 bases; junction bases not matched to a gene: 10. The germline gives CDR1 SEHNR, CDR2 FQNEAQ (reference sequence). This CDR3 contains 17 residues. The CDR3 protein is CASSSLAARSSYNEQFF. CDR3 DNA: TGTGCCAGCAGTTCACTAGCGGCTAGAAGCTCCTACAATGAGCAGTTCTTC. Full variable domain (remainder filled in from reference TRBV7-9 and TRBJ2-1): DTGVSQNPRHKITKRGQNVTFRCDPISEHNRLYWYRQTLGQGPEFLTYFQNEAQLEKSRLLSDRFSAERPKGSFSTLEIQRTEQGDSAMYLCASSSLAARSSYNEQFFGPGTRLTVL.

The V call is TRBV2, the J call TRBJ2-2; 10 bases match TRBD2. The CDR3 extends over 16 amino acids. CDR1 is SNHLY, CDR2 FYNNEI, per germline. J gave up 5 bases and V 11 bases, and 14 bases lay outside the gene matches. The CDR3 region has the DNA TGTGCCTACCGTGCCAGCGGGAGGGCCGAGACCGGGGAGCTGTTTTTT. This sequence encodes CAYRASGRAETGELFF.

This clonotype was found a few times. This sequence joins TRBV7-9 and TRBJ1-5; no firm D call. V lost 1 base to trimming and J lost 2 bases, with 9 bases between them. This CDR3 spans 15 amino acids. The V gene's germline CDR1 is SEHNR and CDR2 FQNEAQ (reference sequence). CDR3 coding DNA: TGTGCCAGCAGCTTAGATGGCGGGGGCAATCAGCCCCAGCATTTT. It specifies CASSLDGGGNQPQHF.

In the case of this clonotype: A much larger clone differs from this one at a single base, so this may be a read error. The V and J genes are TRBV3-1 and TRBJ1-2; D might be TRBD1 (5 bases). There are 15 residues in the CDR3. The V end was cut by 0 bases, the J end by 2 bases, with 10 bases between. Germline lookup yields CDR1 LGHDT and CDR2 YNNKEL (reference sequence). In DNA form, the CDR3 reads TGTGCCAGCAGCCAAGACCCCGGGGCCAACTATGGCTACACCTTC. Encoded protein: CASSQDPGANYGYTF. Supplemented by reference TRBV3-1 and TRBJ1-2, the full variable domain reads DTAVSQTPKYLVTQMGNDKSIKCEQNLGHDTMYWYKQDSKKFLKIMFSYNNKELIINETVPNRFSPKSPDKAHLNLHINSLELGDSAVYFCASSQDPGANYGYTFGSGTRLTVV.

This clonotype was picked up many times. In DNA form, the CDR3 reads TGTGCCAGCAGTTTATGGTCTAGCGGTATTTCCTACAATGAGCAGTTCTTC. It specifies CASSLWSSGISYNEQFF. The J gene is TRBJ2-1, the V gene TRBV28; 7 nucleotides match TRBD2. CDR3 length: 17 residues. Germline V CDR1 and CDR2: MDHEN, SYDVKM. The V and J ends lost 0 bases and 1 base, in that order; junction bases with no gene match: 6.